The source of this T cell receptor beta chain is a study of CD4 and CD8 cells across lung adenocarcinoma regions. TCRdb re-called the PCR reads through MiXCR, storing one row per CDR3 protein. The sample includes 9,500 to 13,000 distinct CDR3 sequences, 40% to 55% seen only once; the top ten take around 30%. Samples came from patients with localized non-small cell lung adenocarcinoma. CDR1 and CDR2 from the germline V gene are MGHRA and YSYEKL. With 1 base removed from V and 11 bases from J, the gap between germline ends came to 14 bases. This CDR3 is built from 13 residues. The clonotype originates from a male donor with lung adenocarcinoma. The CD4 and CD8 labels of this study may be unreliable. The chain carries TRBV4-1 and TRBJ1-1, with TRBD1 as a possible D gene (5 bases). Sequences were obtained from CD8+ T cells from the margin of a lung tumor. The DNA of the CDR3 is TGCGCCAGCAGCCAAGCGCAGGGTATCGAGGCTTTCTTT. Encoded protein: CASSQAQGIEAFF.